This paragraph reports one T cell receptor (beta chain). Its specificity is unknown. The data belong to a study of cytotoxic CD8 clonotypes in ibrutinib-treated CLL. Findings of the study overall: Treatment saw public clonotypes, which were uncommon, either contract or stay stable. Ibrutinib response saw clonality rise, and progression saw it return toward baseline.

Sequencing was designed to attain a depth spanning 1 in 200,000 to 1 in 1 million T cells. Libraries were prepared by immunoSEQ multiplex PCR; TCRdb keeps only in-frame clonotypes and omits some of them. In the table there are 200,000 or so clones, approximately 70% of which are singletons. Trimming took 3 bases from V and 2 from J; bases not matched to a gene: 6. The CDR3 has 15 amino acids. The germline V gene has CDR1 KGHSH and CDR2 LQKENI. The sample consisted of PBMCs, taken after 12 months of ibrutinib treatment. The V call is TRBV18, the J call TRBJ2-7; the match to TRBD1 covers 8 bases. The clonotype was recovered from a human donor with chronic lymphocytic leukemia. For the CDR3, the DNA is TGTGCCAGCTCACCGGGGACAGGCACTACCTACGAGCAGTACTTC. Its translation is CASSPGTGTTYEQYF.